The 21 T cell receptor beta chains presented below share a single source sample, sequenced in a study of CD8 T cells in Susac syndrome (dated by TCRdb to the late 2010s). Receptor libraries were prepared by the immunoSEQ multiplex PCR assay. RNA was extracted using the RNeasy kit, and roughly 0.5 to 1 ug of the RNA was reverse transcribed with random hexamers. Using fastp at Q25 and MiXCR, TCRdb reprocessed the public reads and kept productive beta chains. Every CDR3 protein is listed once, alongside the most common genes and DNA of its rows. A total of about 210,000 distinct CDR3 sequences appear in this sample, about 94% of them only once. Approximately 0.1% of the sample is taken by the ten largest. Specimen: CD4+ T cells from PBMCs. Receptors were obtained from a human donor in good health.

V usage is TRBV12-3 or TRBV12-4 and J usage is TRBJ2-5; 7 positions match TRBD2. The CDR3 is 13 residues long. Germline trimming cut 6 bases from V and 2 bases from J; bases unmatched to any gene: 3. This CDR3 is CASRLGGQETQYF. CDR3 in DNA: TGTGCCAGCAGACTGGGGGGGCAAGAGACCCAGTACTTC.

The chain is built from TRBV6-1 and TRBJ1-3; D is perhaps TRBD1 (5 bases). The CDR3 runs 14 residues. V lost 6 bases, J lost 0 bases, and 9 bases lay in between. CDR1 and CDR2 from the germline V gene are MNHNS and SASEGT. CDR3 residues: CASSDRASGNTIYF. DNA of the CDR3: TGTGCCAGCAGCGACAGAGCCTCTGGAAACACCATATATTTT.

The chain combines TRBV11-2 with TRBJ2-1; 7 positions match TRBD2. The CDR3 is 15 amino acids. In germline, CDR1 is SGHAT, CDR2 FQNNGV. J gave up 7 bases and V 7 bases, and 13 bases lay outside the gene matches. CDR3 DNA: TGTGCCAGCACCCCCTCGGGGGGTAGGAGGAATGAGCAGTTCTTC. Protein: CASTPSGGRRNEQFF. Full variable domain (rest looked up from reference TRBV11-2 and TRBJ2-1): EAGVAQSPRYKIIEKRQSVAFWCNPISGHATLYWYQQILGQGPKLLIQFQNNGVVDDSQLPKDRFSAERLKGVDSTLKIQPAKLEDSAVYLCASTPSGGRRNEQFFGPGTRLTVL.

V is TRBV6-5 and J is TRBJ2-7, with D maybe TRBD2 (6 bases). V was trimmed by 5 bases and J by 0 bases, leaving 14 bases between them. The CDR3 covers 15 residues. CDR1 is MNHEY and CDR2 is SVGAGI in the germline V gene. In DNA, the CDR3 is TGTGCCAGCAGTCAAGGACTACCCACCTCCTACGAGCAGTACGTC. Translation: CASSQGLPTSYEQYV.

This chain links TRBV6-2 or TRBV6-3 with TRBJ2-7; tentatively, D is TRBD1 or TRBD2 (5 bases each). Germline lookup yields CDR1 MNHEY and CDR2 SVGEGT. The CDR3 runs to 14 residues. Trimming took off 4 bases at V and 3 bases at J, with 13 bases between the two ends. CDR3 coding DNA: TGTGCCAGCAGTTTGGTGGGACCAGTCTACGAGCAGTACGTC. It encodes CASSLVGPVYEQYV.

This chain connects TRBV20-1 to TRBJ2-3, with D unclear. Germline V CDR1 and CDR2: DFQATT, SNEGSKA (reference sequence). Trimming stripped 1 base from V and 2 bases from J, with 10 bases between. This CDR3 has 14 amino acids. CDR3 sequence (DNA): TGCAGTGCTAGAGGGGCATATTTCACAGATACGCAGTATTTT. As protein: CSARGAYFTDTQYF.

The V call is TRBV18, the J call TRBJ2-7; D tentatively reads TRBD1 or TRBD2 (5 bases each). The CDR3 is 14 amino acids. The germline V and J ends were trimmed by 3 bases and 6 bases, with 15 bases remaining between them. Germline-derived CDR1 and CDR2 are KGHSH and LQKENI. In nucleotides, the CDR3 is TGTGCCAGCTCACCCCTCGATGAGGGGACCGAGCAGTACTTC. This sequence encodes CASSPLDEGTEQYF.

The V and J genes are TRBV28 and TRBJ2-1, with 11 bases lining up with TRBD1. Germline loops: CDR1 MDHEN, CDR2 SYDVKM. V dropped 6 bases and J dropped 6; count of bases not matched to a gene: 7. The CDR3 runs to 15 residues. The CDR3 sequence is CASSLGQGAINEQFF. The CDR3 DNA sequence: TGTGCCAGCAGCTTAGGACAGGGGGCAATCAATGAGCAGTTCTTC.

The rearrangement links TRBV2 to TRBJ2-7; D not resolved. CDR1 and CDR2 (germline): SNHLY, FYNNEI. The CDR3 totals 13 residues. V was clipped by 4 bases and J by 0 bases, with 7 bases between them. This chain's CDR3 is CASSVLNSYEQYV. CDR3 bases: TGTGCCAGCAGTGTACTCAACTCCTACGAGCAGTACGTC.

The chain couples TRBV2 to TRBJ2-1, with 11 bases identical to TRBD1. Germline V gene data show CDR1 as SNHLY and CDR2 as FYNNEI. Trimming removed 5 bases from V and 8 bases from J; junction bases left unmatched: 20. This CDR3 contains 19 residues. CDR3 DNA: TGTGCCAGCAGTCATCAGGACAGGGGGCTTTTTTTATTACAATATGAGCAGTTCTTC. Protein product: CASSHQDRGLFLLQYEQFF.

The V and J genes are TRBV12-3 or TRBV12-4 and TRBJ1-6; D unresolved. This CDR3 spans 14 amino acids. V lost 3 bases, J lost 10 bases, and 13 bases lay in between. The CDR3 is CASSFGSPQSPLHF. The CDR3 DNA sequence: TGTGCCAGCAGTTTCGGCAGTCCCCAATCACCCCTCCACTTT.

The CDR3 sequence: CASSDRGRSNQPQHF. In nucleotides, the CDR3 is TGTGCCAGTAGTGACAGGGGTCGGAGCAATCAGCCCCAGCATTTT. The chain combines TRBV19 with TRBJ1-5; 8 bases fit TRBD1. This CDR3 has 15 amino acids. Germline V gene data show CDR1 as LNHDA and CDR2 as SQIVND (reference sequence). J was trimmed by 1 base and V by 5 bases; bases with no gene match: 4.

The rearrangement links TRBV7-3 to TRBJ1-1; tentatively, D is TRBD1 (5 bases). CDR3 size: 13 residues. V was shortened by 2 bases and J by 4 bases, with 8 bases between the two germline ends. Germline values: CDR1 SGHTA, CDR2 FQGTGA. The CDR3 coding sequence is TGTGCCAGCAGCTTATTTGGGGGCACTGAAGCTTTCTTT. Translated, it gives CASSLFGGTEAFF.

For the CDR3, the DNA is TGTGCCAGCAGTCTGCAACGGGGATACGAGCAGTACGTC. Amino acid sequence: CASSLQRGYEQYV. The rearrangement uses TRBV6-5 and TRBJ2-7; perhaps TRBD2 as D (5 bases). The germline V and J ends were trimmed by 5 bases and 4 bases, with 12 bases remaining between them. This CDR3 is built from 13 residues. Germline V gene lookup returns CDR1 MNHEY and CDR2 SVGAGI.

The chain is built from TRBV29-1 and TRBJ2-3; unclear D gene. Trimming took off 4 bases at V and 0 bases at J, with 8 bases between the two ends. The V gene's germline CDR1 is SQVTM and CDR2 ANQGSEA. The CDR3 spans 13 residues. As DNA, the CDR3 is TGCAGCGTTGGGCCACCGAGCACAGATACGCAGTATTTT. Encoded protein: CSVGPPSTDTQYF.

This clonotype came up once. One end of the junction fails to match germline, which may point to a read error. The CDR3 nucleotides are TGTGCCAGCAGCTTAGAGGGGAGCAAACAGCCCCAGCATTTT. Its protein product is CASSLEGSKQPQHF. The chain recombines TRBV7-9 with TRBJ1-5; maybe TRBD1 (5 bases). Germline lookup yields CDR1 SEHNR and CDR2 FQNEAQ (reference sequence). This CDR3 has 14 amino acids. The whole variable domain, remainder taken from reference TRBV7-9 and TRBJ1-5, is DTGVSQNPRHKITKRGQNVTFRCDPISEHNRLYWYRQTLGQGPEFLTYFQNEAQLEKSRLLSDRFSAERPKGSFSTLEIQRTEQGDSAMYLCASSLEGSKQPQHFGDGTRLSIL.

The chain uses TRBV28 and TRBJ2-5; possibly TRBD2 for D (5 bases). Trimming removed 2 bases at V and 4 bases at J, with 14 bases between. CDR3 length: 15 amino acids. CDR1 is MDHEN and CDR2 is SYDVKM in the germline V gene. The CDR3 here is CASSLRTASVETQYF. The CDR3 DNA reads TGTGCCAGCAGTTTACGGACTGCCTCCGTAGAGACCCAGTACTTC.

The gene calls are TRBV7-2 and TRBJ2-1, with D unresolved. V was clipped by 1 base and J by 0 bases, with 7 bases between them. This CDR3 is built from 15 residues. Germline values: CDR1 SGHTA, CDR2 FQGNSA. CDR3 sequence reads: CASSLGSSSYNEQFF. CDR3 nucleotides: TGTGCCAGCAGCTTAGGTTCTAGCTCCTACAATGAGCAGTTCTTC.

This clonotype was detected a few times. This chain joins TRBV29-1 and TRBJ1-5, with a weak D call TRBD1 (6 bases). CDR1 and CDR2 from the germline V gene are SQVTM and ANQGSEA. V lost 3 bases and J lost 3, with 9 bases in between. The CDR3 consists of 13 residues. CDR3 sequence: CSVDQGPNQPQHF. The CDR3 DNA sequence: TGCAGCGTTGATCAGGGGCCCAATCAGCCCCAGCATTTT.

The CDR3 protein is CSAPSFTGELFF. The CDR3 nucleotides read TGCAGTGCCCCAAGCTTTACCGGGGAGCTGTTTTTT. The genes are TRBV20-1 and TRBJ2-2; D not certain. The CDR3 is 12 amino acids. CDR1 and CDR2 from the germline V gene are DFQATT and SNEGSKA (reference sequence). V was shortened by 6 bases and J by 5 bases, with 10 bases between the two germline ends.

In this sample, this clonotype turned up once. CDR3 loop: CASSLIRGNTGELFF. Written as DNA, the CDR3 is TGTGCCAGCAGTTTAATCAGGGGGAACACCGGGGAGCTGTTTTTT. The chain employs TRBV12-3 or TRBV12-4 and TRBJ2-2, with D perhaps matching TRBD1 (6 bases). There are 15 residues in the CDR3. V gave up 2 bases and J gave up 1 base, with 8 bases separating them.